The rows below give T cell receptor beta chains drawn from one sample of a study of cytomegalovirus exposure and HLA in healthy donors. Method: immunoSEQ multiplex PCR; TCRdb's copy keeps in-frame clones and lacks some. Here the sample spans 200,000 to 300,000 clones, roughly 82% being singletons. Source material: PBMCs. The origin of the receptors is a woman aged 40 to 49 in good health and CMV-seropositive. CDR3s include the opening cysteine and the closing phenylalanine or tryptophan. The order of the fields is V gene, D gene, J gene, clone size, CDR3 protein, CDR3 DNA. The D gene is left open where the match is weak. Size tells how often a clone was seen (once, few, many) or the class of an expanded clone, and some rows leave it out.

>TRBV7-9|TRBD1|TRBJ1-4|-
CASSKGGQGGGTNEKLFF
TGTGCCAGCAGCAAAGGCGGACAGGGGGGGGGAACTAATGAAAAACTGTTTTTT
>TRBV11-2|-|TRBJ1-1|-
CASTGGLEVLDTEAFF
TGTGCCAGCACCGGGGGGTTAGAGGTTCTCGACACTGAAGCTTTCTTT
>TRBV6-4|TRBD2|TRBJ2-1|-
CASSEGRAGAYNEQFF
TGTGCCAGCAGTGAGGGCCGAGCGGGAGCCTACAATGAGCAGTTCTTC
>TRBV27|-|TRBJ2-1|-
CASSDYQYNEQFF
TGTGCCAGCAGCGACTATCAGTACAATGAGCAGTTCTTC
>TRBV7-9|TRBD1|TRBJ1-1|once
CASSTLGTANTEAFF
TGTGCCAGCAGCACCCTTGGGACAGCGAACACTGAAGCTTTCTTT
>TRBV10-3|TRBD1|TRBJ2-2|-
CAISADRGSTGELFF
TGTGCCATCAGTGCTGACAGGGGTTCCACCGGGGAGCTGTTTTTT
>TRBV4-2|-|TRBJ1-2|-
CASSQDRVLNYGYTF
TGTGCCAGCAGCCAAGATCGGGTTTTGAACTATGGCTACACCTTC
>TRBV4-3|-|TRBJ2-3|once
CASSQGLLSTDTQYF
TGCGCCAGCAGCCAAGGGCTCCTGAGCACAGATACGCAGTATTTT
>TRBV28|TRBD2|TRBJ2-5|-
CASSRGLAGGETQYF
TGTGCCAGCAGTCGGGGACTAGCGGGAGGAGAGACCCAGTACTTC
>TRBV9|TRBD1|TRBJ1-1|few
CASSVSGGRAEAFF
TGTGCCAGCAGCGTTTCAGGGGGTAGGGCTGAAGCTTTCTTT
>TRBV2|TRBD1|TRBJ1-2|-
CASKSRDRAYGYTF
TGTGCCAGCAAGAGTAGGGACAGGGCCTATGGCTACACCTTC
>TRBV21-1|-|TRBJ2-7|few
CASSKHRAHEQYF
TGTGCCAGCAGCAAGCACAGGGCCCACGAGCAGTACTTC
>TRBV11-3|TRBD2|TRBJ2-1|-
CASSFRTSAYNEQFF
TGTGCCAGCAGCTTCCGGACTAGCGCGTACAATGAGCAGTTCTTC
>TRBV6-6|-|TRBJ2-5|-
CASSSLRETQYF
TGTGCCAGCAGTTCCCTACGAGAGACCCAGTACTTC
>TRBV7-8|TRBD1|TRBJ2-7|few
CASSLETGTYEQYF
TGTGCCAGCAGCTTAGAGACAGGGACCTACGAGCAGTACTTC
>TRBV30|-|TRBJ1-1|-
CALLGKNTEAFF
TGTGCTTTACTAGGGAAGAACACTGAAGCTTTCTTT
>TRBV13|TRBD2|TRBJ2-7|-
CASSPGTSGILSYEQYF
TGTGCCAGCAGCCCCGGGACTAGCGGGATCCTCTCCTACGAGCAGTACTTC
>TRBV28|-|TRBJ1-5|once
CASIPAGGRLNQPQHF
TGTGCCAGCATTCCGGCAGGAGGACGTCTAAATCAGCCCCAGCATTTT
>TRBV5-8|-|TRBJ1-5|-
CASSGFQPQHF
TGTGCCAGCTCAGGGTTCCAGCCCCAGCATTTT
>TRBV29-1|-|TRBJ2-5|-
CSVEDTVPETQYF
TGCAGCGTTGAAGACACAGTGCCAGAGACCCAGTACTTC
>TRBV19|TRBD1|TRBJ1-1|-
CASSPDRGHTEAFF
TGTGCCAGTAGTCCTGACAGGGGACACACTGAAGCTTTCTTT
>TRBV15|TRBD1|TRBJ2-7|-
CATSRERTGGLSYEQYF
TGTGCCACCAGCAGAGAAAGGACAGGGGGGTTGTCCTACGAGCAGTACTTC
>TRBV5-6|-|TRBJ1-5|-
CASSRFDRRNQPQHF
TGTGCCAGCAGCCGATTCGACAGGCGCAATCAGCCCCAGCATTTT
>TRBV10-3|-|TRBJ2-6|-
CAITDSGANVLTF
TGTGCCATCACAGACTCTGGGGCCAACGTCCTGACTTTC
>TRBV15|TRBD1|TRBJ1-1|once
CATSRDRRQGGNTEAFF
TGTGCCACCAGCAGAGATAGGAGACAGGGTGGGAACACTGAAGCTTTCTTT
>TRBV19|-|TRBJ1-5|-
CASGGAHGGNQPQHF
TGTGCCAGCGGGGGGGCGCACGGGGGCAATCAGCCCCAGCATTTT
>TRBV9|TRBD2|TRBJ2-1|-
CASSVSGTRTHNEQFF
TGTGCCAGCAGCGTATCCGGGACTAGAACCCACAATGAGCAGTTCTTC
>TRBV9|-|TRBJ1-1|-
CASSVDIRVNTEAFF
TGTGCCAGCAGCGTAGATATCAGGGTTAACACTGAAGCTTTCTTT
>TRBV19|TRBD1|TRBJ1-1|-
CASSIRQGEAFF
TGTGCCAGTAGTATTCGACAGGGTGAAGCTTTCTTT
>TRBV7-8|TRBD2|TRBJ2-7|few
CASSRPERGSEQYF
TGTGCCAGCAGCCGCCCGGAGCGGGGGAGCGAGCAGTACTTC
>TRBV7-8|-|TRBJ1-3|-
CASSLAYSGNTIYF
TGTGCCAGCAGCTTAGCCTACTCTGGAAACACCATATATTTT
>TRBV27|TRBD1|TRBJ1-2|-
CASRPDRGRAYGYTF
TGTGCCAGCAGGCCCGACAGGGGAAGGGCCTATGGCTACACCTTC
>TRBV19|TRBD1|TRBJ2-7|-
CASRDRGYEQYF
TGTGCCAGTAGAGACAGGGGCTACGAGCAGTACTTC
>TRBV4-2|-|TRBJ2-7|-
CASSQDRTGDSEQYF
TGTGCCAGCAGCCAGGACCGGACGGGAGATAGCGAGCAGTACTTC
>TRBV19|TRBD1|TRBJ1-5|-
CASSVTGTGNQPQHF
TGTGCCAGTAGTGTGACCGGGACAGGGAATCAGCCCCAGCATTTT
>TRBV7-2|-|TRBJ1-5|-
CASSFRQGNQPQHF
TGTGCCAGCAGCTTCAGACAGGGCAATCAGCCCCAGCATTTT
>TRBV4-3|TRBD2|TRBJ2-5|-
CASSQVVAGGEKWETQYF
TGCGCCAGCAGCCAAGTTGTTGCGGGGGGGGAGAAGTGGGAGACCCAGTACTTC
>TRBV6-6|-|TRBJ2-7|-
CASSPPRGTYEQYF
TGTGCCAGCAGCCCCCCCAGGGGAACCTACGAGCAGTACTTC
>TRBV6-5|-|TRBJ1-2|-
CASSTGTPDGYTF
TGTGCCAGCAGTACAGGGACGCCGGATGGCTACACCTTC
>TRBV7-2|TRBD2|TRBJ2-7|few
CASSPGTRLYEQYF
TGTGCCAGCAGCCCCGGGACTAGACTATACGAGCAGTACTTC
>TRBV30|TRBD1|TRBJ1-5|-
CAWSAGGQPQHF
TGTGCCTGGAGTGCAGGGGGTCAGCCCCAGCATTTT
>TRBV7-9|-|TRBJ2-1|-
CASSRTGLGSYNEQFF
TGTGCCAGCAGCCGAACAGGGCTAGGATCCTACAATGAGCAGTTCTTC
>TRBV15|TRBD1|TRBJ2-3|-
CATNLTGGPTDTQYF
TGTGCCACCAACCTAACAGGGGGCCCCACAGATACGCAGTATTTT
>TRBV30|TRBD2|TRBJ2-5|-
CAWRLAGTTQYF
TGTGCCTGGAGACTAGCGGGAACGACCCAGTACTTC
>TRBV5-1|-|TRBJ1-5|-
CASSPSWGDQPQHF
TGCGCCAGCAGCCCTTCTTGGGGCGATCAGCCCCAGCATTTT
>TRBV9|TRBD2|TRBJ2-3|-
CASSSRGAGTDTQYF
TGTGCCAGCAGCTCGCGGGGGGCCGGCACAGATACGCAGTATTTT
>TRBV5-1|-|TRBJ2-7|-
CASSVTGTQPYEQYF
TGCGCCAGCAGCGTGACCGGGACTCAACCCTACGAGCAGTACTTC
>TRBV7-3|-|TRBJ1-1|few
CASSLQEVGEAFF
TGTGCCAGCAGCCTTCAAGAAGTTGGCGAAGCTTTCTTT
>TRBV27|TRBD2|TRBJ2-3|few
CASSSGTSGVDTQYF
TGTGCCAGCAGTTCCGGGACTAGCGGGGTCGATACGCAGTATTTT
>TRBV6-6|TRBD1|TRBJ1-5|-
CASRLGQSDQPQHF
TGTGCCAGCAGATTGGGACAGTCAGATCAGCCCCAGCATTTT
>TRBV7-3|-|TRBJ2-7|-
CASSPRSGTGEQYF
TGTGCCAGCAGCCCCCGGTCCGGGACTGGCGAGCAGTACTTC